This T cell receptor (beta chain) was captured in a study of vaccination effects on CD4 cells after COVID-19. As to this clone: Its antigen remains unknown.

Repertoires were generated with immunoSEQ multiplex PCR, while TCRdb's copy carries only in-frame clones and drops some. Seen here are 50,000 to 65,000 clones, more than 75% observed once, and the top ten hold roughly 5.6%. The CDR3 extends over 14 amino acids. The V gene's germline CDR1 is SGHRS and CDR2 YFSETQ. V was shortened by 2 bases and J by 2 bases, with 10 bases between the two germline ends. Findings and limits, study-wide: Marked clonal contraction was seen late after vaccination (in both infection- and vaccine-induced clones).

With the ViraFEST assay, the study expanded antigen-specific CD4+ T cells using viral peptide pools, then sequenced them. Cultured cells yielded isolated CD4+ T cells after 10 days. Nucleocapsid antibody tests were negative, and the vaccine recipients had no prior SARS-CoV-2 infection. In culture with 9.5 to 10 IU/ml IL-2 and 8 to 10 ug/ml peptides, PBMC were grown at a few million per well. The sample in question was CD4+ T cells from PBMCs cultured with HCoV-OC43 spike peptides, obtained before COVID-19 vaccination. Sample subset: HCoV-OC43 spike overlapping peptide pool stimulation. The rearrangement links TRBV5-1 to TRBJ2-5, with a tentative D call TRBD1 (6 bases). The TCR sequence derives from a human donor who received a COVID-19 vaccine. The CDR3 is CASSLYREQETQYF. In nucleotides, the CDR3 is TGCGCCAGCAGCTTATACAGGGAACAAGAGACCCAGTACTTC.